A single sample is the source of the 11 T cell receptor beta chains below, sequenced in a study of cytomegalovirus exposure and HLA in healthy donors. Researchers ran the PCR with 60 Vbeta and 13 Jbeta primers. The assay was immunoSEQ multiplex PCR, and TCRdb's table has in-frame clones only and misses some. This table has approximately 170,000 clones, 70% to 90% appearing once. The sample was PBMCs. Receptor source: a male donor in good health and CMV-seronegative.

The chain employs TRBV5-6 and TRBJ2-5; 9 bases map to TRBD2. The V gene's germline CDR1 is SGHDT and CDR2 YYEEEE. This CDR3 is built from 15 residues. V was pared by 4 bases and J by 2 bases, with 6 bases of the junction left unmatched. Written as DNA, the CDR3 is TGTGCCAGCAGCCGCGGGGGGGGAGGGCAAGAGACCCAGTACTTC. Translated: CASSRGGGGQETQYF.

CDR3 residues: CASSVGETEAFF. In DNA, the CDR3 is TGTGCCAGCAGTGTCGGAGAGACTGAAGCTTTCTTT. This chain uses TRBV2 with TRBJ1-1; D ambiguous. Per the germline V gene, CDR1 is SNHLY and CDR2 is FYNNEI. The CDR3 sequence is 12 residues long. V was shortened by 4 bases and J by 5 bases, with 8 bases between the two germline ends.

This rearrangement joins TRBV11-2 to TRBJ1-2; possibly TRBD1 for D (6 bases). The germline V gene has CDR1 SGHAT and CDR2 FQNNGV. The CDR3 extends over 13 amino acids. The ends were cut back, 5 bases at V and 8 bases at J, with 15 bases in the middle. The DNA of the CDR3 is TGTGCCAGCAGCCCTGCGGGGGGGGGCGGCTACACCTTC. It specifies CASSPAGGGGYTF.

This rearrangement joins TRBV7-7 to TRBJ1-1, with a tentative D call TRBD1 (6 bases). Per the germline V gene, CDR1 is SSHAT and CDR2 is FNYEAQ (reference sequence). Deletions cut 5 bases from V and 0 bases from J, with 16 bases between. The CDR3 is made up of 16 amino acids. CDR3 region: CASSTTWAGVNTEAFF. CDR3 bases: TGTGCCAGCAGCACGACTTGGGCAGGGGTGAACACTGAAGCTTTCTTT.

The chain links TRBV9 to TRBJ2-7; TRBD1 matches at 7 bases. V trimming: 0 bases; J trimming: 1 base; junction bases outside the gene matches: 4. Germline CDR1 and CDR2: SGDLS and YYNGEE. The length of the CDR3 is 15 residues. This chain's CDR3 is CASSVGQGNSYEQYF. The DNA for the CDR3 is TGTGCCAGCAGCGTAGGACAGGGAAATTCCTACGAGCAGTACTTC.

The V call is TRBV7-9, the J call TRBJ1-6; TRBD1 matches 9 bases. V lost 7 bases and J lost 7; bases outside the gene matches: 11. The CDR3 runs to 16 residues. Germline lookup yields CDR1 SEHNR and CDR2 FQNEAQ (reference sequence). The CDR3 nucleotides are TGTGCCAGCACCCCGCCCCTCGGACAGGGGAATTCACCCCTCCACTTT. Protein sequence: CASTPPLGQGNSPLHF.

V and J are TRBV6-6 and TRBJ2-5; maybe TRBD2 (6 bases). Germline loops: CDR1 MNHNY, CDR2 SVGAGI (reference sequence). The CDR3 is made up of 15 amino acids. Deletions cut 6 bases from V and 4 bases from J, with 18 bases between. The CDR3 DNA reads as TGTGCCAGCAGGATGGGACTTCTTCAGACAGAGACCCAGTACTTC. This codes for CASRMGLLQTETQYF.

The sample holds a few counts of this clone. The chain employs TRBV4-1 and TRBJ2-7, with a possible D match to TRBD2 (7 bases). The CDR3 spans 15 residues. Germline V gene lookup returns CDR1 MGHRA and CDR2 YSYEKL. V shed 1 base and J shed 6 bases, with 16 bases lying between them. The CDR3 DNA follows: TGCGCCAGCAGCCAAGTCTTGGGGGGGCGCCGCGAGCAGTACTTC. Translated: CASSQVLGGRREQYF.

The CDR3 here is CASSLWAGRVNTEAFF. The CDR3 bases are TGTGCCAGCAGCTTATGGGCTGGCAGGGTGAACACTGAAGCTTTCTTT. The rearrangement joins TRBV7-9 to TRBJ1-1, with D perhaps TRBD1 (5 bases). CDR3 size: 16 residues. CDR1 and CDR2 (germline): SEHNR, FQNEAQ (reference sequence). V shed 2 bases and J shed 0 bases, with 13 bases lying between them.

The chain has TRBV6-6 and TRBJ2-7; 7 nucleotides align to TRBD2. Germline V CDR1 and CDR2: MNHNY, SVGAGI (reference sequence). Trimming cost V 2 bases and J 3 bases; bases outside gene matches: 7. The CDR3 is 15 amino acids. The CDR3 sequence: CASSYEASGGYEQYF. Here the CDR3 DNA reads TGTGCCAGCAGTTACGAGGCTAGCGGAGGCTACGAGCAGTACTTC.

This chain uses TRBV4-3 with TRBJ2-1; 13 positions match TRBD2. The V segment lost 0 bases and the J segment 8 bases; nucleotides outside the gene matches: 7. This CDR3 contains 17 residues. CDR1 and CDR2 (germline): LGHNA, YSLEER. As DNA, the CDR3 is TGCGCCAGCAGCCAAGATCTGGGACTAGCGGGACGGTATGAGCAGTTCTTC. Translation: CASSQDLGLAGRYEQFF.